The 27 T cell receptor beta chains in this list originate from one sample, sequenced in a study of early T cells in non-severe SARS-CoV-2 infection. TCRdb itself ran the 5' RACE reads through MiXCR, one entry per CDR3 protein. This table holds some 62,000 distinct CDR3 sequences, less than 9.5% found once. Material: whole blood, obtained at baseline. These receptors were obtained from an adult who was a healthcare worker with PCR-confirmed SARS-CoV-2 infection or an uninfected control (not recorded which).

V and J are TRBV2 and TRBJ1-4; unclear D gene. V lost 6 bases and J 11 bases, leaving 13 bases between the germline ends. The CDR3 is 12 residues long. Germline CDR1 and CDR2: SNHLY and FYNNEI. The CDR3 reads CASSAVQLKLFF. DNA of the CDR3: TGTGCCAGCAGCGCGGTTCAGCTGAAACTGTTTTTT.

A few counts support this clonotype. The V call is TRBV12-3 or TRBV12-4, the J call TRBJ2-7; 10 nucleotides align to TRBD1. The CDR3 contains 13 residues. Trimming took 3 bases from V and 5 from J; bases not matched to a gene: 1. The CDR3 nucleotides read TGTGCCAGCAGTTTCGGGACAGGGGACGAGCAGTACTTC. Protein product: CASSFGTGDEQYF.

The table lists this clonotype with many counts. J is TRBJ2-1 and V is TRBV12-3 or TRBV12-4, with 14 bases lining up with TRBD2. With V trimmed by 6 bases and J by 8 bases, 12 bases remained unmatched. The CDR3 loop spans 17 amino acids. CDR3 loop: CASRGMTGTSGSYEQFF. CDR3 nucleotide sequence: TGTGCCAGCAGGGGGATGACCGGGACTAGCGGGAGCTATGAGCAGTTCTTC.

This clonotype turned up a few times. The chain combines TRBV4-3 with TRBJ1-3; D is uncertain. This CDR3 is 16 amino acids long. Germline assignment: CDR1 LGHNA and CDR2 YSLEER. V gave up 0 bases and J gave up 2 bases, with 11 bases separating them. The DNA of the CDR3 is TGCGCCAGCAGCCAAGATAGGCAGAGCCCTGGAAACACCATATATTTT. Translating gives CASSQDRQSPGNTIYF.

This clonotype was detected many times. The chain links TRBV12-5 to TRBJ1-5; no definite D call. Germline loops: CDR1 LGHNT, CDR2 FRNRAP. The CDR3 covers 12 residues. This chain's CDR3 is CATRVGYQPQHF. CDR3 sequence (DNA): TGTGCCACGCGGGTCGGATATCAGCCCCAGCATTTT.

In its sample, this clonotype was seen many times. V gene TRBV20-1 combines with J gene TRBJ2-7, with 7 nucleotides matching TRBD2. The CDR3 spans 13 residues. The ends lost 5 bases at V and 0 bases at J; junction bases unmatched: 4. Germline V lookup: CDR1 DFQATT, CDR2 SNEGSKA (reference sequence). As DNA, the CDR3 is TGCAGTGCTGCCCGGACTAGCTCCTACGAGCAGTACTTC. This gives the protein CSAARTSSYEQYF.

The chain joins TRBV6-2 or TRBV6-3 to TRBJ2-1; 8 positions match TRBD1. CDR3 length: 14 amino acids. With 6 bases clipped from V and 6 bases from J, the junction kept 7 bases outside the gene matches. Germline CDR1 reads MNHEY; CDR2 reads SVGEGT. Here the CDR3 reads CASRSDRALNEQFF. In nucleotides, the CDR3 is TGTGCCAGCAGATCGGACAGGGCCCTCAATGAGCAGTTCTTC.

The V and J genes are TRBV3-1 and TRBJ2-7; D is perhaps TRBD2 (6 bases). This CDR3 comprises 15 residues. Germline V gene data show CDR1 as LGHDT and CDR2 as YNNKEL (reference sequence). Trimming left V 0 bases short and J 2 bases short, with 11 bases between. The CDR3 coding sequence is TGTGCCAGCAGCCAAGATAGGGGACTGACCTACGAGCAGTACTTC. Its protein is CASSQDRGLTYEQYF.

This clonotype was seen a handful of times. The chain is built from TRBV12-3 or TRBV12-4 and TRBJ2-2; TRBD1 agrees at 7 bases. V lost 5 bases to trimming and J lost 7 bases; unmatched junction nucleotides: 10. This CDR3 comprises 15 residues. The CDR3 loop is CASSPTGAGNGELFF. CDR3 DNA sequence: TGTGCCAGCAGTCCCACAGGGGCTGGGAACGGGGAGCTGTTTTTT.

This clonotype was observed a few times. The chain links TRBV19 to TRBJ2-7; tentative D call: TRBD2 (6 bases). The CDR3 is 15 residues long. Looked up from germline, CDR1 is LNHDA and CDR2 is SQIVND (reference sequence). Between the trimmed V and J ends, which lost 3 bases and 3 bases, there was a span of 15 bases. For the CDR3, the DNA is TGTGCCAGTAGTATTCACCTACTCGGGGGCTACGAGCAGTACTTC. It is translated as CASSIHLLGGYEQYF.

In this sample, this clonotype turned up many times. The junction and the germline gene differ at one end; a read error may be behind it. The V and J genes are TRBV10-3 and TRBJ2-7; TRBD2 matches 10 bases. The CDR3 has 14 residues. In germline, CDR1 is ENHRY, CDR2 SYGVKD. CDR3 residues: CAISESTAGGPYDF. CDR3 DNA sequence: TGTGCCATCAGTGAGTCGACAGCGGGAGGGCCGTATGACTTC.

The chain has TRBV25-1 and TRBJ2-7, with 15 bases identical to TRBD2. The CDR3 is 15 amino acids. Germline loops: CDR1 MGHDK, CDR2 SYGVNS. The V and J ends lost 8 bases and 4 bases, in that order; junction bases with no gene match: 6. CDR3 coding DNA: TGTGCCAGCTCCGGACTAGCGGGAGGGCGGTACGAGCAGTACTTC. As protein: CASSGLAGGRYEQYF.

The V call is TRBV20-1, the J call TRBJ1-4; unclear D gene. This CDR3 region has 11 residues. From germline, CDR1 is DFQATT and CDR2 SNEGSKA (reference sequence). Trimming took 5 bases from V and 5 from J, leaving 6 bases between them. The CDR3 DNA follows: TGCAGTGCTCACAGAAATGAAAAACTGTTTTTT. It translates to CSAHRNEKLFF.

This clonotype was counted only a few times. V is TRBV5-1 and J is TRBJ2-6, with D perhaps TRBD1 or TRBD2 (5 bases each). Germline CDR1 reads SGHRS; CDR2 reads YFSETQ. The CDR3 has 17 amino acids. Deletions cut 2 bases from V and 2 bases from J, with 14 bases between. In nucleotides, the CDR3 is TGCGCCAGCAGCTTCACTGGGACGGGGACTGGGGCCAACGTCCTGACTTTC. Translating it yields CASSFTGTGTGANVLTF.

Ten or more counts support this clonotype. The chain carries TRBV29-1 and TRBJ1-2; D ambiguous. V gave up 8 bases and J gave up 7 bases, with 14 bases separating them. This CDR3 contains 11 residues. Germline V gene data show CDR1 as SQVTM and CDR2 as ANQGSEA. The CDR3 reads CSFSEVVGYTF. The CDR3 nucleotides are TGCAGCTTCTCGGAAGTTGTTGGCTACACCTTC.

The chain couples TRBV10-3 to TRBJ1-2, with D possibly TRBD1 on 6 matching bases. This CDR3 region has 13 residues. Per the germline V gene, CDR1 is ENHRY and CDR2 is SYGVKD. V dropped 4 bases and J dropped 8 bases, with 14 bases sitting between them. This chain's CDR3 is CAISALQGRGYTF. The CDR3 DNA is TGTGCCATCAGTGCTCTACAGGGTCGCGGCTACACCTTC.

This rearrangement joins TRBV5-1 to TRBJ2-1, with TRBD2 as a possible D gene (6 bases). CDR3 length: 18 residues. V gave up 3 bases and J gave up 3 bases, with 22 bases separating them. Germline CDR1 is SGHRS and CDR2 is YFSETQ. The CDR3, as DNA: TGCGCCAGCAGCTCGCCGGAGGGTTCGGGCGGAGTCTACAATGAGCAGTTCTTC. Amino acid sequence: CASSSPEGSGGVYNEQFF.

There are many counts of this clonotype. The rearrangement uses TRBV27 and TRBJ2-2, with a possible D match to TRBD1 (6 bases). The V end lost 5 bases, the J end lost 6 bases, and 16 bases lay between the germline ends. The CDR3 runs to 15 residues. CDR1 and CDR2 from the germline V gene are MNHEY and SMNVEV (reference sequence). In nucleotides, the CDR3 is TGTGCCAGCAGTCAGGGGACCCCAGGGCCCGGGGAGCTGTTTTTT. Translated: CASSQGTPGPGELFF.

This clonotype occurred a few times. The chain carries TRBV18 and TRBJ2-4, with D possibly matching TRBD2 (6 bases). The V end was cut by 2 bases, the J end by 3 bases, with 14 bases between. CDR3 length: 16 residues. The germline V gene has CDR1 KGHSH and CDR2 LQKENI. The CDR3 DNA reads TGTGCCAGCTCACCAAACTATGAGGGAGGCAAAAACATTCAGTACTTC. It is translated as CASSPNYEGGKNIQYF.

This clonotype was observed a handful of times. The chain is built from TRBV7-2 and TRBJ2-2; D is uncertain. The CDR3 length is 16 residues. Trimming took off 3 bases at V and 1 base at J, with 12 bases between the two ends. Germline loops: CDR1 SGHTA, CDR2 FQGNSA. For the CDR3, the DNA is TGTGCCAGCAGCTTCCGGTACCGCGGGAACACCGGGGAGCTGTTTTTT. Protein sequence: CASSFRYRGNTGELFF. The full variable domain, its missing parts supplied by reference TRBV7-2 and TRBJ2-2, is GAGVSQSPSNKVTEKGKDVELRCDPISGHTALYWYRQSLGQGLEFLIYFQGNSAPDKSGLPSDRFSAERTGGSVSTLTIQRTQQEDSAVYLCASSFRYRGNTGELFFGEGSRLTVL.

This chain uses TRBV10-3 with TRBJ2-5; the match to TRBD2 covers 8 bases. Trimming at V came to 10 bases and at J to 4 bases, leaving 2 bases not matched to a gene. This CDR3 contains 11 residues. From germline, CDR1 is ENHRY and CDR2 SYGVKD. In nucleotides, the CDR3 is TGTGCCACCCGGGGGGGAGAGACCCAGTACTTC. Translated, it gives CATRGGETQYF.

CDR3 coding DNA: TGTGCCATCAGTGTGTCGGGGACGGCAAATCAGCCCCAGCATTTT. It codes for CAISVSGTANQPQHF. This chain joins TRBV10-3 and TRBJ1-5, with D perhaps TRBD1 (5 bases). Trimming took off 4 bases at V and 4 bases at J, with 14 bases between the two ends. CDR1 is ENHRY and CDR2 is SYGVKD in the germline V gene. The CDR3 has 15 amino acids.

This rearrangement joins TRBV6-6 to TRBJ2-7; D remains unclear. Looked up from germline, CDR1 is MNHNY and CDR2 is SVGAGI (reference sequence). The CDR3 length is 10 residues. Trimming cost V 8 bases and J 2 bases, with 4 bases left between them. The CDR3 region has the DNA TGTGCCAGCGGGACCTACGAGCAGTACTTC. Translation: CASGTYEQYF.

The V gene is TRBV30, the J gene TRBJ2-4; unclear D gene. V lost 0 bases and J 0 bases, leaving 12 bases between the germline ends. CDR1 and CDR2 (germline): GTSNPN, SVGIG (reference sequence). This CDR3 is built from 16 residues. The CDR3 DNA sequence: TGTGCCTGGAGTGTGCGCCGATCCGTAGCCAAAAACATTCAGTACTTC. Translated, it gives CAWSVRRSVAKNIQYF.

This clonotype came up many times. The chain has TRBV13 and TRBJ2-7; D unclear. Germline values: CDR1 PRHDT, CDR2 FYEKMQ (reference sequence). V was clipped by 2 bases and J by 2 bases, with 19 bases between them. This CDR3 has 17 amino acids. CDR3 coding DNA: TGTGCCAGCAGCTTAACACACTCGGACCCCTTGGCCTACGAGCAGTACTTC. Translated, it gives CASSLTHSDPLAYEQYF.

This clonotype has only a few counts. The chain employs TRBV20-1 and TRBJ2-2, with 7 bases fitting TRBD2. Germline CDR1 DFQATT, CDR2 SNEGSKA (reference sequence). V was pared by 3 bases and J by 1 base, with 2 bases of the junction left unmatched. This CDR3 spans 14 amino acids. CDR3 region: CSASGRRNTGELFF. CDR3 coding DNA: TGCAGTGCTAGCGGGAGGAGGAACACCGGGGAGCTGTTTTTT.

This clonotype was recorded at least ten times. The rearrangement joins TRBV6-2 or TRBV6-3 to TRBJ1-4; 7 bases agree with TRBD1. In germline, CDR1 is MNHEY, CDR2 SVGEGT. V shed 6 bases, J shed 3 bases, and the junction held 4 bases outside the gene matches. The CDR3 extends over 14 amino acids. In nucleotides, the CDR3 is TGTGCCAGCAGCGACGGGACAGCTAATGAAAAACTGTTTTTT. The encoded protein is CASSDGTANEKLFF.